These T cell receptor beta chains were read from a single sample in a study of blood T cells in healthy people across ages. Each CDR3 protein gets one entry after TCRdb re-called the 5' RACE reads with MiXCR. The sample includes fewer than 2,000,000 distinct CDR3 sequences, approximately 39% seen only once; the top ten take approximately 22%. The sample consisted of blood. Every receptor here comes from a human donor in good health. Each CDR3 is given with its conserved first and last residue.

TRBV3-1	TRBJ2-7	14	CASSQDLDTYEQYF
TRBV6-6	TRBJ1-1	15	CASSYSIVADTEAFF
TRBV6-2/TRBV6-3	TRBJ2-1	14	CASSYGLDSGEQFF
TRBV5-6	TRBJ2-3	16	CASSPLAGLGTDTQYF
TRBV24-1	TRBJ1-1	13	CATSDKGTGDAFF
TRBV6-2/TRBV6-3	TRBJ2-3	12	CASKSGPDTQYF
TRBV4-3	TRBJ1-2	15	CANSQDYRGDYGYTF
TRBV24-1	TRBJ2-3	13	CATSRQSTDTQYF
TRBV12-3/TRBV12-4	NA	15	CASTQGRASYNEQYF
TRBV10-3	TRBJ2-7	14	CAIRTPGQNYEQYF
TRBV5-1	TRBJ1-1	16	CASSLVRQGVNTEAFF
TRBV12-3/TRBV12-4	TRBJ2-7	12	CASGILVYEQYF
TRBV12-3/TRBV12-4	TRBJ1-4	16	CASSPIWDTSLEKLFF
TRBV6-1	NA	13	CASNPGLYYEQYF
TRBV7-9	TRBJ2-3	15	CASSLSRGLMNTQYF
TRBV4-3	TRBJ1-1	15	CASSPIGGMITEAFF
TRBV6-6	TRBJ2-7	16	CASSYSASGSSYEQYF
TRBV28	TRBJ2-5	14	CAIESGGAEETQYF
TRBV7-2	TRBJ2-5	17	CASSSEHRDTYEETQYF
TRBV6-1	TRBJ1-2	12	CATPGQGDGYTF
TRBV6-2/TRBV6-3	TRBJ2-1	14	CTSRSPFSVDEQFF
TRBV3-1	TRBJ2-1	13	CASSQDKTNEQFF
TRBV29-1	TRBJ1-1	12	CSVAGAGFEAFF
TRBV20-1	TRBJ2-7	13	CSARAVSSYEQYF
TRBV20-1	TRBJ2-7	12	CSTDQRTFEQYF
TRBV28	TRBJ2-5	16	CASSSYRRAYQETQYF
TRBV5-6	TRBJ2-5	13	CASSLFSGETQYF
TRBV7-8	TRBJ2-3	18	CASSSYGDGRGNTDTQYF
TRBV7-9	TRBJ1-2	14	CASSQSRYLYGYTF
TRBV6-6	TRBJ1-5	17	CASSPSTGGGGNQPQHF
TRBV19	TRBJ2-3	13	CASGTSSTDTQYF
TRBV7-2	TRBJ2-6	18	CASSFGQGRYSGANVLTF